The clone carrying this T cell receptor (beta chain) has more than one count but fewer than ten. No antigen is known for it. This entry belongs to a study of blood T cells in healthy people across ages. Germline V lookup: CDR1 SNHLY, CDR2 FYNNEI. Trimming took 5 bases from V and 6 from J, leaving 11 bases between them. The CDR3 runs to 13 residues. Overall study findings and caveats: Donor CMV status was unknown, possibly confounding expanded clonotype changes. As age increased, TCR beta diversity per million T cells fell in a roughly linear fashion.

Healthy Caucasian individuals from Russia aged about 6 to 100 served as donors. Through a sample-barcoded 5' primer and a J-beta primer mix, a second PCR was run for roughly 7 to 11 cycles. All cDNA molecules were each tagged by a template-switch adaptor with 12 random nucleotides. TCRdb ran MiXCR on the 5' RACE reads and lists one entry per CDR3 protein. The data hold 1.5 million to 2 million distinct CDR3 sequences, with 28% observed a single time. V usage is TRBV2 and J usage is TRBJ1-5; D perhaps matches TRBD1 (6 bases). This sequence was found in a woman aged 25 to 39 in good health. Sequencing used blood. In nucleotides, the CDR3 is TGTGCCAGCAGTATGGGACACCGTCAGCCCCAGCATTTT. Translated: CASSMGHRQPQHF. The variable domain in full, completed from reference TRBV2 and TRBJ1-5, reads EPEVTQTPSHQVTQMGQEVILRCVPISNHLYFYWYRQILGQKVEFLVSFYNNEISEKSEIFDDQFSVERPDGSNFTLKIRSTKLEDSAMYFCASSMGHRQPQHFGDGTRLSIL.